What follows are 8 T cell receptor beta chains derived from one specimen sequenced in a study of T-cell reconstitution after alpha-beta-depleted transplantation in children. Unique molecular identifiers featured in how the TCRbeta library was prepared. TCRdb re-called the PCR reads with MiXCR, one entry per CDR3 protein. Here the sample spans 900,000 or so distinct CDR3 sequences, 16% being singletons. Specimen: PBMCs, mostly from graft donor cells, collected 360 days after TCRalphabeta/CD19-depleted stem cell transplant. These receptors came from a male patient aged 10-17 years who had a stem cell transplant for acute lymphoblastic leukemia, so the T cells may come from the graft donor.

J is TRBJ2-2 and V is TRBV15; a possible D gene is TRBD1 (5 bases). V dropped 6 bases and J dropped 1 base, with 9 bases sitting between them. The CDR3 contains 14 residues. The germline CDR1 and CDR2 sequences are LNHNV and YYDKDF (reference sequence). As DNA, the CDR3 is TGTGCCACCAGAGACACAGGGAACACCGGGGAGCTGTTTTTT. Protein product: CATRDTGNTGELFF.

The sample holds one count of this clonotype. The genes are TRBV13 and TRBJ2-5, with D possibly matching TRBD1 (7 bases). Germline V CDR1 and CDR2: PRHDT, FYEKMQ (reference sequence). The CDR3 is made up of 17 amino acids. V shed 1 base and J shed 5 bases, with 20 bases lying between them. The CDR3 sequence is CASSLVPTGIGGETQYF. In DNA form, the CDR3 reads TGTGCCAGCAGCTTAGTCCCGACAGGGATCGGAGGGGAGACCCAGTACTTC.

This clonotype showed up just a few times. The rearrangement uses TRBV20-1 and TRBJ2-7, with 8 bases identical to TRBD2. Germline lookup yields CDR1 DFQATT and CDR2 SNEGSKA (reference sequence). The CDR3 spans 12 residues. V was clipped by 6 bases and J by 6 bases; unmatched bases: 7. CDR3 protein: CSAPGRGFEQYF. DNA of the CDR3: TGCAGTGCCCCCGGGAGGGGGTTCGAGCAGTACTTC.

V is TRBV4-1 and J is TRBJ2-5; D not certain. V shed 0 bases and J shed 2 bases, with 16 bases lying between them. CDR3 size: 17 residues. Germline V gene data show CDR1 as MGHRA and CDR2 as YSYEKL. The CDR3: CASSQDAPSTLQETQYF. The CDR3 DNA reads TGCGCCAGCAGCCAAGATGCCCCATCCACACTTCAAGAGACCCAGTACTTC.

The table lists this clonotype with a few counts. This chain joins TRBV5-4 and TRBJ2-3; D might be TRBD1 or TRBD2, each matching 6 bases. Germline values: CDR1 SGHNT, CDR2 YYREEE (reference sequence). CDR3 size: 15 residues. Trimming took 4 bases from V and 1 from J, leaving 13 bases between them. The CDR3 loop reads CASSRPGAGTDTQYF. The CDR3 nucleotides read TGTGCCAGCAGCCGCCCGGGGGCGGGCACAGATACGCAGTATTTT.

V and J are TRBV5-1 and TRBJ2-2, with D unresolved. Germline loops: CDR1 SGHRS, CDR2 YFSETQ. Between the trimmed V and J ends, which lost 2 bases and 2 bases, there was a span of 13 bases. The CDR3 totals 16 residues. CDR3 amino acids: CASSFHKTSNTGELFF. The CDR3 DNA follows: TGCGCCAGCAGCTTCCATAAGACTTCAAACACCGGGGAGCTGTTTTTT.

This clonotype was detected only a few times. V and J are TRBV18 and TRBJ2-1; TRBD2 matches at 9 bases. V was clipped by 7 bases and J by 9 bases; unmatched bases: 13. Germline V gene lookup returns CDR1 KGHSH and CDR2 LQKENI. CDR3 size: 15 residues. The CDR3 here is CASLVRGRATGEQFF. As DNA, the CDR3 is TGTGCCAGCTTGGTACGCGGGAGGGCAACGGGTGAGCAGTTCTTC.

This clonotype was seen many times. The gene calls are TRBV27 and TRBJ2-7, with TRBD1 matching over 8 bases. Germline-derived CDR1 and CDR2 are MNHEY and SMNVEV (reference sequence). CDR3 length: 14 amino acids. Trimming cost V 6 bases and J 4 bases; bases outside gene matches: 8. The CDR3 reads CASSRDRKMYEQYF. As DNA, the CDR3 is TGTGCCAGCAGCCGGGACAGGAAAATGTACGAGCAGTACTTC.